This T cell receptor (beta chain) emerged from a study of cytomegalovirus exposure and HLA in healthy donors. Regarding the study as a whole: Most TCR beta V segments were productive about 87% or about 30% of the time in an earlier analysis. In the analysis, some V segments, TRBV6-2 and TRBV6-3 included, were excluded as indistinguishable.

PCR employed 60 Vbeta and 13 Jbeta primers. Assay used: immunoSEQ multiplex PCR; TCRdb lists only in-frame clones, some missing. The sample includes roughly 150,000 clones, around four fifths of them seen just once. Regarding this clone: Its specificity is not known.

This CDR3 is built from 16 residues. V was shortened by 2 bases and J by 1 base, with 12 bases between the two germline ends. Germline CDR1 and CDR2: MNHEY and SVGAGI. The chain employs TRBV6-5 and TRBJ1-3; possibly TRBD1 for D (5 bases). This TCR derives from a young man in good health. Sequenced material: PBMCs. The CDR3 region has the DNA TGTGCCAGCAGTTACCTTCTGGGGCTTTCTGGAAACACCATATATTTT. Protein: CASSYLLGLSGNTIYF.